Below, 2 T cell receptor beta chains from the same sample are listed, as sequenced in a study of T cells in Graves' hyperthyroidism and ophthalmopathy. It was RNA transcripts that yielded the amplified TCR beta CDR3 regions. Researchers ran a first-round RT-PCR on the TCR CDR3 using the HTBI primer set. MiXCR, run by TCRdb on the multiplex PCR reads, gives a single entry per CDR3 protein. The data contain more than 450,000 distinct CDR3 sequences, about 15% of them seen just once; the ten biggest clones take up more than 11%. Sequenced material: blood. The origin of the receptors is a woman between 35 and 50 years old with Graves' hyperthyroidism.

This clonotype was seen repeatedly, ten times or more. The rearrangement links TRBV5-1 to TRBJ2-7, with 9 bases fitting TRBD1. V was pared by 5 bases and J by 4 bases, with 10 bases of the junction left unmatched. CDR3 size: 15 residues. CDR1 and CDR2 (germline): SGHRS, YFSETQ. The CDR3: CASRIEFGTGYEQYF. The CDR3 bases are TGCGCCAGCAGGATCGAATTTGGGACAGGGTACGAGCAGTACTTC.

This clonotype occurred many times. The J gene is TRBJ1-4, the V gene TRBV12-3 or TRBV12-4; D not certain. The CDR3 is 15 residues long. V lost 3 bases to trimming and J lost 0 bases, with 8 bases between them. The CDR3 loop reads CASSFGATTNEKLFF. For the CDR3, the DNA is TGTGCCAGCAGTTTTGGAGCGACAACTAATGAAAAACTGTTTTTT.